This is a list of T cell receptor beta chains from one sample in a study of T cell repertoires in cytomegalovirus infection. MiXCR, applied by TCRdb to the reads, yields one record per CDR3 protein. Among 150,000 to 200,000 distinct CDR3 sequences listed, roughly 27% were seen once. The sample consisted of PBMCs. These receptors were obtained from a human donor in good health (CMV status not recorded). Some clones in this sample may be carry-over from other donors' samples. The CDR3 runs from the conserved cysteine through the conserved F or W. Each record gives: D gene, J gene, clone size, V gene, CDR3 protein, CDR3 DNA. A D gene is named only where the DNA matches it firmly. A row's size may be missing; if present it is once, few, many or a size class.

D gene: NA; J gene: TRBJ1-2; clone size: few; V gene: TRBV7-6; CDR3 protein: CASSLDQGGTYGYTF; CDR3 DNA: TGTGCCAGCAGCTTGGATCAGGGAGGTACCTATGGCTACACCTTC
D gene: TRBD1; J gene: TRBJ2-5; clone size: NA; V gene: TRBV5-6; CDR3 protein: CASIRRGQGGLETQYF; CDR3 DNA: TGTGCCAGCATCCGCCGGGGACAGGGAGGTCTTGAGACCCAGTACTTC
D gene: NA; J gene: TRBJ2-5; clone size: many; V gene: TRBV7-2; CDR3 protein: CASSLAQQETQYF; CDR3 DNA: TGTGCCAGCAGCTTAGCGCAGCAAGAGACCCAGTACTTC
D gene: TRBD1; J gene: TRBJ1-1; clone size: NA; V gene: TRBV20-1; CDR3 protein: CSADTGARNTEAFF; CDR3 DNA: TGCAGTGCTGATACAGGGGCACGGAATACTGAAGCTTTCTTT
D gene: NA; J gene: TRBJ2-4; clone size: NA; V gene: TRBV12-3/TRBV12-4; CDR3 protein: CASSLGRELNIQYF; CDR3 DNA: TGTGCCAGCAGTTTAGGCAGGGAGTTGAACATTCAGTACTTC
D gene: NA; J gene: TRBJ2-1; clone size: NA; V gene: TRBV5-5; CDR3 protein: CASSSLRRDEQFF; CDR3 DNA: TGTGCCAGCAGCTCGCTGAGGAGGGATGAGCAGTTCTTC
D gene: NA; J gene: TRBJ2-3; clone size: many; V gene: TRBV7-2; CDR3 protein: CASSLGLETDTQYF; CDR3 DNA: TGTGCCAGCAGCTTAGGACTAGAGACCGATACGCAGTATTTT
D gene: NA; J gene: TRBJ2-7; clone size: many; V gene: TRBV11-2; CDR3 protein: CASSSSGAPGQYF; CDR3 DNA: TGTGCCAGCAGCTCCTCAGGGGCGCCCGGGCAGTACTTC
D gene: NA; J gene: TRBJ1-1; clone size: NA; V gene: TRBV7-2; CDR3 protein: CASSLVVTEAFF; CDR3 DNA: TGTGCCAGCAGCTTAGTAGTCACTGAAGCTTTCTTT
D gene: NA; J gene: TRBJ1-1; clone size: NA; V gene: TRBV20-1; CDR3 protein: CSAEMAGQPLPGGTEAFF; CDR3 DNA: TGCAGTGCTGAGATGGCCGGGCAGCCACTCCCGGGGGGAACTGAAGCTTTCTTT
D gene: TRBD2; J gene: TRBJ2-1; clone size: NA; V gene: TRBV12-3/TRBV12-4; CDR3 protein: CASSFRPGLGQNEQFF; CDR3 DNA: TGTGCCAGCAGTTTTCGACCGGGACTAGGGCAAAATGAGCAGTTCTTC
D gene: TRBD1; J gene: TRBJ2-6; clone size: NA; V gene: TRBV7-6; CDR3 protein: CASSPRTGGGGANVLTF; CDR3 DNA: TGTGCCAGCAGCCCTAGGACAGGGGGCGGTGGGGCCAACGTCCTGACTTTC
D gene: NA; J gene: TRBJ1-1; clone size: NA; V gene: TRBV11-1; CDR3 protein: CASSPLAANTEAFF; CDR3 DNA: TGTGCCAGCAGCCCATTAGCTGCGAACACTGAAGCTTTCTTT
D gene: NA; J gene: TRBJ1-5; clone size: few; V gene: TRBV7-2; CDR3 protein: CASTRPGDNQPQHF; CDR3 DNA: TGTGCCAGCACCCGACCAGGGGACAATCAGCCCCAGCATTTT
D gene: NA; J gene: TRBJ1-5; clone size: NA; V gene: TRBV5-6; CDR3 protein: CASSSNPDQPQHF; CDR3 DNA: TGTGCCAGCAGCTCAAACCCGGATCAGCCCCAGCATTTT
D gene: TRBD1; J gene: TRBJ1-5; clone size: NA; V gene: TRBV19; CDR3 protein: CASRSDRDQYQPQHF; CDR3 DNA: TGTGCCAGTAGGAGTGACAGGGACCAATATCAGCCCCAGCATTTT
D gene: TRBD2; J gene: TRBJ2-5; clone size: few; V gene: TRBV12-3/TRBV12-4; CDR3 protein: CASSPLAGVTQETQYF; CDR3 DNA: TGTGCCAGCAGTCCCTTAGCGGGGGTTACTCAAGAGACCCAGTACTTC
D gene: TRBD2; J gene: TRBJ2-7; clone size: few; V gene: TRBV10-3; CDR3 protein: CAIRRELDEQYF; CDR3 DNA: TGTGCCATCCGGCGGGAGCTCGACGAGCAGTACTTC
D gene: TRBD1; J gene: TRBJ2-1; clone size: many; V gene: TRBV12-3/TRBV12-4; CDR3 protein: CASSRDSDEQFF; CDR3 DNA: TGTGCCAGCAGCCGGGACAGCGATGAGCAGTTCTTC
D gene: TRBD1; J gene: TRBJ1-4; clone size: NA; V gene: TRBV11-2; CDR3 protein: CASSTPGQVGKLFF; CDR3 DNA: TGTGCCAGCAGCACACCGGGACAGGTGGGAAAACTGTTTTTT
D gene: NA; J gene: TRBJ2-3; clone size: NA; V gene: TRBV7-8; CDR3 protein: CASSLSVGADTQYF; CDR3 DNA: TGTGCCAGCAGCCTTAGCGTAGGGGCAGATACGCAGTATTTT
D gene: NA; J gene: TRBJ1-1; clone size: few; V gene: TRBV7-6; CDR3 protein: CASSLARVNREAFF; CDR3 DNA: TGTGCCAGCAGCTTAGCCAGGGTGAATCGTGAAGCTTTCTTT
D gene: NA; J gene: TRBJ2-3; clone size: few; V gene: TRBV11-2; CDR3 protein: CASSLDRGGDTQYF; CDR3 DNA: TGTGCCAGCAGCTTAGACAGGGGGGGAGATACGCAGTATTTT
D gene: NA; J gene: TRBJ1-2; clone size: NA; V gene: TRBV12-3/TRBV12-4; CDR3 protein: CASSPDFPGHYGYTF; CDR3 DNA: TGTGCCAGCAGTCCAGATTTCCCGGGGCACTATGGCTACACCTTC
D gene: NA; J gene: TRBJ1-6; clone size: NA; V gene: TRBV2; CDR3 protein: CASSVSRMSSPLHF; CDR3 DNA: TGTGCCAGCAGTGTAAGCAGGATGTCATCACCCCTCCACTTT
D gene: TRBD1; J gene: TRBJ1-5; clone size: NA; V gene: TRBV2; CDR3 protein: CASRGDRISNQPQHF; CDR3 DNA: TGTGCCAGCAGGGGGGACAGAATTAGCAATCAGCCCCAGCATTTT
D gene: TRBD2; J gene: TRBJ2-5; clone size: NA; V gene: TRBV27; CDR3 protein: CASSRTSGRETQYF; CDR3 DNA: TGTGCCAGCAGTCGGACTAGCGGGAGAGAGACCCAGTACTTC
D gene: NA; J gene: TRBJ1-1; clone size: many; V gene: TRBV7-2; CDR3 protein: CASSGNFDSMNTEAFF; CDR3 DNA: TGTGCCAGCAGCGGGAATTTCGACAGTATGAACACTGAAGCTTTCTTT
D gene: NA; J gene: TRBJ2-2; clone size: NA; V gene: TRBV7-8; CDR3 protein: CASSLGGGGRRTGELFF; CDR3 DNA: TGTGCCAGCAGCTTAGGAGGGGGGGGGCGACGCACCGGGGAGCTGTTTTTT
D gene: TRBD2; J gene: TRBJ2-3; clone size: NA; V gene: TRBV7-3; CDR3 protein: CASSPQGLAGYKLTDTQYF; CDR3 DNA: TGTGCCAGCAGCCCCCAAGGACTAGCGGGGTACAAGTTAACAGATACGCAGTATTTT
D gene: TRBD2; J gene: TRBJ2-1; clone size: few; V gene: TRBV20-1; CDR3 protein: CSVVAGLNEQFF; CDR3 DNA: TGCAGTGTGGTAGCGGGGCTCAATGAGCAGTTCTTC
D gene: NA; J gene: TRBJ1-1; clone size: NA; V gene: TRBV29-1; CDR3 protein: CSVSLRLQNTEAFF; CDR3 DNA: TGCAGCGTAAGCCTGAGGCTCCAGAACACTGAAGCTTTCTTT
D gene: NA; J gene: TRBJ1-3; clone size: many; V gene: TRBV19; CDR3 protein: CASSLDRSSGNTIYF; CDR3 DNA: TGTGCCAGTAGTTTGGACCGGAGCTCTGGAAACACCATATATTTT
D gene: NA; J gene: TRBJ1-6; clone size: once; V gene: TRBV5-1; CDR3 protein: CASSSGVDSLNSPLHF; CDR3 DNA: TGCGCCAGCAGCTCCGGCGTGGATAGCCTGAATTCACCCCTCCACTTT
D gene: NA; J gene: TRBJ1-2; clone size: many; V gene: TRBV7-2; CDR3 protein: CASSYPGPYGYTF; CDR3 DNA: TGTGCCAGCAGTTATCCAGGGCCCTATGGCTACACCTTC
D gene: NA; J gene: TRBJ2-7; clone size: few; V gene: TRBV6-2/TRBV6-3; CDR3 protein: CASTPDPWNEQYF; CDR3 DNA: TGTGCCAGCACCCCGGACCCGTGGAACGAGCAGTACTTC
D gene: NA; J gene: TRBJ1-4; clone size: NA; V gene: TRBV7-9; CDR3 protein: CASSLDGGGEKLFF; CDR3 DNA: TGTGCCAGCAGCTTAGATGGGGGCGGTGAAAAACTGTTTTTT
D gene: NA; J gene: TRBJ1-2; clone size: NA; V gene: TRBV4-1; CDR3 protein: CASSQDSGSPYGYTF; CDR3 DNA: TGCGCCAGCAGCCAAGACTCAGGGTCCCCCTATGGCTACACCTTC
D gene: NA; J gene: TRBJ1-1; clone size: once; V gene: TRBV7-3; CDR3 protein: CASSLTGPVGNTEAFF; CDR3 DNA: TGTGCCAGCAGCTTAACAGGTCCGGTGGGAAACACTGAAGCTTTCTTT
D gene: NA; J gene: TRBJ2-7; clone size: few; V gene: TRBV11-2; CDR3 protein: CASSPRPANYEQYF; CDR3 DNA: TGTGCCAGCAGCCCCCGGCCGGCCAACTACGAGCAGTACTTC
D gene: NA; J gene: TRBJ1-1; clone size: few; V gene: TRBV14; CDR3 protein: CASSSGRRAFF; CDR3 DNA: TGTGCCAGCAGCTCCGGGAGGAGAGCTTTCTTT
D gene: NA; J gene: TRBJ1-2; clone size: few; V gene: TRBV6-1; CDR3 protein: CASSEFRDRGGYTF; CDR3 DNA: TGTGCCAGCAGTGAGTTCCGGGACCGAGGGGGCTACACCTTC
D gene: NA; J gene: TRBJ1-2; clone size: NA; V gene: TRBV14; CDR3 protein: CASSQARGAYGYTF; CDR3 DNA: TGTGCCAGCAGCCAAGCCAGGGGTGCCTATGGCTACACCTTC
D gene: NA; J gene: TRBJ1-5; clone size: many; V gene: TRBV20-1; CDR3 protein: CSGLSGYGNQPQHF; CDR3 DNA: TGCAGTGGTCTGAGCGGATATGGCAATCAGCCCCAGCATTTT
D gene: NA; J gene: TRBJ1-4; clone size: NA; V gene: TRBV7-2; CDR3 protein: CASSLDATNEKLFF; CDR3 DNA: TGTGCCAGCAGCTTAGATGCAACTAATGAAAAACTGTTTTTT
D gene: TRBD1; J gene: TRBJ1-4; clone size: NA; V gene: TRBV25-1; CDR3 protein: CATQRTGGVGGEKLFF; CDR3 DNA: TGTGCCACCCAAAGGACAGGGGGCGTGGGTGGTGAAAAACTGTTTTTT
D gene: TRBD2; J gene: TRBJ2-1; clone size: NA; V gene: TRBV20-1; CDR3 protein: CSASIDWRGEQFF; CDR3 DNA: TGCAGTGCTAGTATAGACTGGCGGGGGGAGCAGTTCTTC
D gene: NA; J gene: TRBJ2-1; clone size: few; V gene: TRBV6-6; CDR3 protein: CASSYPKREQFF; CDR3 DNA: TGTGCCAGCAGTTACCCGAAGAGGGAGCAGTTCTTC
D gene: NA; J gene: TRBJ1-2; clone size: many; V gene: TRBV7-2; CDR3 protein: CASSFQWGDGYTF; CDR3 DNA: TGTGCCAGCAGCTTTCAATGGGGGGATGGCTACACCTTC
D gene: NA; J gene: TRBJ1-2; clone size: NA; V gene: TRBV9; CDR3 protein: CASSVAGDFDYGYTF; CDR3 DNA: TGTGCCAGCAGCGTAGCAGGGGATTTTGACTATGGCTACACCTTC
D gene: NA; J gene: TRBJ2-1; clone size: many; V gene: TRBV7-8; CDR3 protein: CASSPEAVGDNEQFF; CDR3 DNA: TGTGCCAGCAGCCCGGAGGCAGTTGGGGATAATGAGCAGTTCTTC
D gene: TRBD1; J gene: TRBJ1-1; clone size: NA; V gene: TRBV12-3/TRBV12-4; CDR3 protein: CASSLTRDRQNTEAFF; CDR3 DNA: TGTGCCAGCAGTCTGACCCGGGACAGGCAGAACACTGAAGCTTTCTTT